The clone carrying this TCR beta chain has only one observation. Distinct nucleotide sequences in the sample also encode this CDR3. This record comes from a study of control samples from healthy donors and cancer patients. Some clones are missing from TCRdb's copy, which holds only in-frame ones; the method was immunoSEQ multiplex PCR. The sample lists about 51,000 clones, under 90% occurring once. The J segment lost 0 bases and the V segment lost 6 bases, leaving 13 bases of the junction unmatched. This CDR3 has 18 amino acids. Germline values: CDR1 LGHNT, CDR2 FRNRAP. Sequencing was performed on blood. V and J are TRBV12-5 and TRBJ2-1; 8 positions agree with TRBD2. The receptor was derived from a man in his 70s in good health. The DNA of the CDR3 is TGTGCTAGTGGGCACCCCCTGGACGGGGGGGGCTCCTACAATGAGCAGTTCTTC. Translated: CASGHPLDGGGSYNEQFF.